The 16 T cell receptor beta chains given below trace back to one sample, sequenced in a study of CD8+ T cells in alopecia areata. cDNA reverse transcribed from extracted RNA served as the sequencing template. Libraries were prepared by immunoSEQ multiplex PCR; TCRdb keeps only in-frame clonotypes and omits some of them. The table records approximately 180,000 clones, roughly 70% of them present only once. The material sequenced was CD8+ T cells sorted from blood, taken at week 0. Receptors originate from a human donor with alopecia areata.

The rearrangement links TRBV21-1 to TRBJ1-2; TRBD1, the table's D call, lacks a check against the DNA. TRBV21-1 is deemed a pseudogene. The length of the CDR3 is 14 residues. The CDR3 loop is CASTPPGRLLGYTF. CDR3 DNA sequence: TGTGCCAGCACGCCGCCTGGCAGGCTTTTAGGCTACACCTTC.

The rearrangement joins TRBV12-5 to TRBJ1-5; unclear D gene. The CDR3 sequence is 13 residues long. The germline gives CDR1 LGHNT, CDR2 FRNRAP. V was cut by 2 bases and J by 0 bases, with 2 bases left in between. The CDR3 sequence is CASGLSSNQPQHF. The DNA for the CDR3 is TGTGCTAGTGGTTTGAGTAGCAATCAGCCCCAGCATTTT.

The chain combines TRBV29-1 with TRBJ1-2; TRBD1 matches 9 bases. This CDR3 has 16 amino acids. J gave up 3 bases and V 4 bases, and 12 bases lay outside the gene matches. CDR1 is SQVTM and CDR2 is ANQGSEA in the germline V gene. The CDR3 DNA reads as TGCAGCGTTGTCTGGACAGGGGCAACCCGCCACTATGGCTACACCTTC. Its protein is CSVVWTGATRHYGYTF. Looking up the rest from reference TRBV29-1 and TRBJ1-2 gives the full variable domain: SAVISQKPSRDICQRGTSLTIQCQVDSQVTMMFWYRQQPGQSLTLIATANQGSEATYESGFVIDKFPISRPNLTFSTLTVSNMSPEDSSIYLCSVVWTGATRHYGYTFGSGTRLTVV.

The V gene is TRBV11-2, the J gene TRBJ1-1, with TRBD1 matching 7 bases. The CDR3 is 16 amino acids. Per the germline V gene, CDR1 is SGHAT and CDR2 is FQNNGV. V was clipped by 4 bases and J by 1 base; unmatched bases: 9. The CDR3, as DNA: TGTGCCAGCAGCTCCCGATGGGACAGCCCGAACACTGAAGCTTTCTTT. Translation: CASSSRWDSPNTEAFF.

This chain links TRBV4-1 with TRBJ1-2; a weak D match, TRBD1 (6 bases). The germline CDR1 and CDR2 sequences are MGHRA and YSYEKL. The CDR3 runs 15 residues. V was trimmed by 3 bases and J by 7 bases, leaving 18 bases between them. The CDR3 protein is CASSQAINPGAGYTF. In nucleotides, the CDR3 is TGCGCCAGCAGCCAGGCGATAAACCCAGGGGCTGGCTACACCTTC.

The chain uses TRBV15 and TRBJ1-3; the D gene is possibly TRBD1 (5 bases). V was pared by 5 bases and J by 9 bases, with 26 bases between. The V gene's germline CDR1 is LNHNV and CDR2 YYDKDF (reference sequence). This CDR3 is built from 17 residues. Here the CDR3 reads CATSGRGVGFTPGTIYF. CDR3 DNA sequence: TGTGCCACCAGCGGAAGGGGTGTAGGCTTCACTCCGGGCACCATATATTTT.

This clone was recorded a few times. The chain has TRBV13 and TRBJ2-1; 7 nucleotides align to TRBD1. Germline lookup yields CDR1 PRHDT and CDR2 FYEKMQ (reference sequence). V dropped 7 bases and J dropped 2; count of bases not matched to a gene: 5. The CDR3 loop spans 14 amino acids. Here the CDR3 reads CASTPGQTYNEQFF. In DNA, the CDR3 is TGTGCCAGCACACCGGGACAGACCTACAATGAGCAGTTCTTC.

A word on this clone: A junction end diverges from the germline sequence, so it may reflect a read error. This chain links TRBV5-6 with TRBJ2-7, with D tentatively TRBD1 or TRBD2 (5 bases each). CDR3 length: 12 residues. CDR1 is SGHDT, CDR2 YYEEEE, per germline. The CDR3 sequence is CASSFDGTGVFF. The CDR3 coding sequence is TGTGCCAGCAGCTTTGACGGGACCGGGGTCTTCTTC.

The chain is built from TRBV6-5 and TRBJ1-2; possible D gene TRBD1, 5 bases. This CDR3 is 13 amino acids long. V was pared by 2 bases and J by 7 bases, with 11 bases between. Germline values: CDR1 MNHEY, CDR2 SVGAGI. The CDR3 sequence: CASSYGGTGGYTF. The CDR3 nucleotides read TGTGCCAGCAGTTACGGGGGGACTGGTGGCTACACCTTC.

The CDR3, as DNA: TGTGCCTGGGCCTCGGTACAAGAGACCCAGTACTTC. Translated: CAWASVQETQYF. The chain combines TRBV30 with TRBJ2-5, with D unresolved. V lost 5 bases and J lost 2, with 9 bases in between. Germline-derived CDR1 and CDR2 are GTSNPN and SVGIG (reference sequence). The CDR3 spans 12 residues. Looking up the rest from reference TRBV30 and TRBJ2-5 gives the full variable domain: SQTIHQWPATLVQPVGSPLSLECTVEGTSNPNLYWYRQAAGRGLQLLFYSVGIGQISSEVPQNLSASRPQDRQFILSSKKLLLSDSGFYLCAWASVQETQYFGPGTRLLVL.

This chain joins TRBV30 and TRBJ1-4; D gene unclear. Germline CDR1 and CDR2: GTSNPN and SVGIG (reference sequence). With 6 bases removed from V and 0 bases from J, the gap between germline ends came to 20 bases. There are 17 residues in the CDR3. CDR3 in DNA: TGTGCCTGTTCCGAAGTAGGAGCAGCCGCAACTAATGAAAAACTGTTTTTT. This gives the protein CACSEVGAAATNEKLFF.

The genes are TRBV4-2 and TRBJ2-5, with D tentatively TRBD1 or TRBD2 (5 bases each). Per the germline V gene, CDR1 is LGHNA and CDR2 is YNFKEQ. Between the trimmed V and J ends, which lost 2 bases and 5 bases, there was a span of 9 bases. This CDR3 spans 13 amino acids. This chain's CDR3 is CASSQRGAETQYF. The CDR3 region has the DNA TGTGCCAGCAGCCAAAGAGGGGCGGAGACCCAGTACTTC.

The chain employs TRBV9 and TRBJ2-1; D could derive from TRBD1 or TRBD2 (5 bases each). The V end lost 0 bases, the J end lost 4 bases, and 11 bases lay between the germline ends. The CDR3 totals 15 residues. Germline V gene lookup returns CDR1 SGDLS and CDR2 YYNGEE. CDR3 loop: CASSVEGRPYNEQFF. The CDR3 DNA is TGTGCCAGCAGCGTAGAGGGACGCCCATACAATGAGCAGTTCTTC.

V and J are TRBV1 and TRBJ2-1; no DNA check was done on the table's D call, TRBD2. TRBV1 is marked as a pseudogene. The CDR3 spans 16 residues. The CDR3 reads CTSSLKPGGGSREQFF. Written as DNA, the CDR3 is TGCACCAGCAGCCTAAAGCCTGGCGGGGGGTCCCGTGAGCAGTTCTTC.

This clone came up a few times. V and J are TRBV29-1 and TRBJ2-4; 7 nucleotides agree with TRBD1. The germline gives CDR1 SQVTM, CDR2 ANQGSEA. There are 15 residues in the CDR3. V gave up 0 bases and J gave up 2 bases; unmatched junction bases: 4. In DNA, the CDR3 is TGCAGCGTTGAAGACTGGACAGGTCCCAAAAACATTCAGTACTTC. Translated, it gives CSVEDWTGPKNIQYF.

This chain connects TRBV6-5 to TRBJ2-7; maybe TRBD1 (6 bases). Trimming pared 5 bases from V and 2 bases from J, leaving 10 bases between. CDR1 MNHEY and CDR2 SVGAGI come from the germline V gene. The CDR3 spans 13 residues. The CDR3 nucleotides read TGTGCCAGCAGTCCTAGGGGGACCTACGAGCAGTACTTC. Translation: CASSPRGTYEQYF.